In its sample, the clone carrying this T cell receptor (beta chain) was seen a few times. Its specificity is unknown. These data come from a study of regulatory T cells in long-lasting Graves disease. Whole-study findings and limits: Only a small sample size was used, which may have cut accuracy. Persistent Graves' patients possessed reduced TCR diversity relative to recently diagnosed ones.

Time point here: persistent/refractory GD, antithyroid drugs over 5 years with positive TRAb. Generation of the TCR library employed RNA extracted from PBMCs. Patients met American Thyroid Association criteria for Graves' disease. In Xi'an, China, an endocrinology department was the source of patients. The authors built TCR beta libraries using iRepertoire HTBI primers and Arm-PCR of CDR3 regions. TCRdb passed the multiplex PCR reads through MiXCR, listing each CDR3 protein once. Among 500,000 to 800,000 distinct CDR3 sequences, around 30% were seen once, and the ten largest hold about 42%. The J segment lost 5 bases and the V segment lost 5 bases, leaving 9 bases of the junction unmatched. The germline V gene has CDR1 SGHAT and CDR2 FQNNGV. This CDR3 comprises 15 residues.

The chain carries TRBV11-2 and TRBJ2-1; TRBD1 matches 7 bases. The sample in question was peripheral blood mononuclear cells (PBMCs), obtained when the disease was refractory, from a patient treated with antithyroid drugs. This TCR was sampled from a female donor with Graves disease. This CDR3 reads CASSRQGRYNNEQFF. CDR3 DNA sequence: TGTGCCAGCAGCCGACAGGGCCGCTATAACAATGAGCAGTTCTTC.